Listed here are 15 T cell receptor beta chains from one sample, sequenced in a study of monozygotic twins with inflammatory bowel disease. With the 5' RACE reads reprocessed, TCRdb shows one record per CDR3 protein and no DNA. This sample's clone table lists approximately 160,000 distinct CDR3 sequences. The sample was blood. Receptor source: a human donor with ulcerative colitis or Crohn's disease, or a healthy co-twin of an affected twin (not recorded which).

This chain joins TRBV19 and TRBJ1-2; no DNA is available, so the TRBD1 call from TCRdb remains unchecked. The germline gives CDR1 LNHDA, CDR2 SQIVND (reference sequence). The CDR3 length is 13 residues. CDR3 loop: CASRSGGNHGYTF.

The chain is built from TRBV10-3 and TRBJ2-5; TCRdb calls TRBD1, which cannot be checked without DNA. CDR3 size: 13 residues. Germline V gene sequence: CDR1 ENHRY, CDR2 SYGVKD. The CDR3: CAISLTGEETQYF.

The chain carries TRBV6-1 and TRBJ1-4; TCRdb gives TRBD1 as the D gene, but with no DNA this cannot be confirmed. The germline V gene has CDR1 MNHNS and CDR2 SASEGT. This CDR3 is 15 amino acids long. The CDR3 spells CASSQTGQSSVKLFF.

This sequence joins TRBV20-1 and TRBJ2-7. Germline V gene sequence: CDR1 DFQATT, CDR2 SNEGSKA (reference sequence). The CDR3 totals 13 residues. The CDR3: CSASSPFSYEQYF.

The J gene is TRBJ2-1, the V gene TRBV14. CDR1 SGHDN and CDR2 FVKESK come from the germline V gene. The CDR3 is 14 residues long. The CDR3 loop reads CASSQVPTGNEQFF.

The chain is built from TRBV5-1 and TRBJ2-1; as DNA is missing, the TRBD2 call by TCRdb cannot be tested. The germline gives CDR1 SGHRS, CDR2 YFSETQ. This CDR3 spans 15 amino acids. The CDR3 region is CASSLARTSGNEQFF.

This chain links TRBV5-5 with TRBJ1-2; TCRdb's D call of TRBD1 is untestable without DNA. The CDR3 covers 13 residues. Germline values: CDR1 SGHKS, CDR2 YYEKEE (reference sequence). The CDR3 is CASSWGTGFGYTF.

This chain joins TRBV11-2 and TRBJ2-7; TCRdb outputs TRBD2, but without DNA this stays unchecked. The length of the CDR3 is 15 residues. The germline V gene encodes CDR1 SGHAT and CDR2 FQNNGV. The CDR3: CAVHRLGIGSYEQYF.

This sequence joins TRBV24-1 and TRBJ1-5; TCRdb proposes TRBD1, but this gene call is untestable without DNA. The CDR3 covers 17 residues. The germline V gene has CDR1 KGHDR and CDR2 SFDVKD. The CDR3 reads CATSDTPTSGNHQPQHF.

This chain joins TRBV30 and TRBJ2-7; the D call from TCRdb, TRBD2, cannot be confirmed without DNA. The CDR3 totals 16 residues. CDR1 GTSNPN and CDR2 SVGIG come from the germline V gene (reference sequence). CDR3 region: CAWSPRLAPKGIEQYF.

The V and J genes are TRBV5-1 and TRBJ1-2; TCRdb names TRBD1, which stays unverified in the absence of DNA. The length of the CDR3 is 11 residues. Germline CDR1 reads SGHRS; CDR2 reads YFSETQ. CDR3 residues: CASGTGFGYTF.

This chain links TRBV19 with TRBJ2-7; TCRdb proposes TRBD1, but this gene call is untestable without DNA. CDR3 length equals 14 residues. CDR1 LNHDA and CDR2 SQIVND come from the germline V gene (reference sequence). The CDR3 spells CASSPSLNSYEQYF.

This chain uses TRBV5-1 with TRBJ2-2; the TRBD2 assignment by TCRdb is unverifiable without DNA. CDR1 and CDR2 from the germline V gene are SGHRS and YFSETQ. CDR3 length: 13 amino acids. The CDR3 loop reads CASSADSPGELFF.

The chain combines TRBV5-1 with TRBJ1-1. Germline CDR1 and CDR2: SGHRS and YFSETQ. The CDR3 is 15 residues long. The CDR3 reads CASSLGAAGLKEAFF.

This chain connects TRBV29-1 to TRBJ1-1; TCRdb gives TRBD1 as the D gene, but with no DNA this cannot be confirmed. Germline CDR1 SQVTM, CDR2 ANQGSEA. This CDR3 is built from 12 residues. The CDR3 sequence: CSVVVGGTEAFF.